The rows below give T cell receptor beta chains drawn from one sample of a study of beta chain features in type 1 diabetes. Repertoires were generated with immunoSEQ multiplex PCR, while TCRdb's copy carries only in-frame clones and drops some. This sample carries around 250,000 clones, 68% of them seen once, and the ten largest clones take about 0.051%. The sample comprised naive CD4+ T cells from blood. These receptors were taken from a man between 25 and 39 years old in good health. The CDR3 runs from the conserved cysteine through the conserved F or W. D genes are given only for firm matches.

d_gene	v_gene	j_gene	CDR3aa
-	TRBV29-1	TRBJ1-3	CSVDNFPGGTIYF
-	TRBV29-1	TRBJ2-3	CSVGGKLRRDTQYF
TRBD2	TRBV15	TRBJ2-5	CATSRDSAGGETQYF
TRBD2	TRBV23-1	TRBJ2-6	CASSYPLAGDPSGANVLTF
-	TRBV25-1	TRBJ1-1	CASSDSGTLNTEAFF
TRBD2	TRBV29-1	TRBJ2-3	CSAGLAGTDTQYF
-	TRBV30	TRBJ2-5	CAWSVFPRGRSETQYF
-	TRBV9	TRBJ2-2	CASSVDPGVHGELFF
TRBD2	TRBV29-1	TRBJ2-3	CSGSGGPTDTQYF
TRBD1	TRBV18	TRBJ2-7	CASSPGTGSSYEQYF
-	TRBV4-3	TRBJ2-2	CASSQVTGSSGELFF
TRBD2	TRBV15	TRBJ2-7	CATSRSSGGEQYF
-	TRBV5-1	TRBJ1-5	CASSLAGGNQPQHF
-	TRBV30	TRBJ1-2	CAWKKRTRHGYTF
-	TRBV13	TRBJ2-3	CASSQNYPDTQYF
-	TRBV4-3	TRBJ2-7	CASSQEGGKAHEQYF
-	TRBV2	TRBJ1-1	CASRPEGTEAFF
TRBD2	TRBV9	TRBJ2-5	CASSAREGSGGETQYF
TRBD1	TRBV12-5	TRBJ2-7	CASGTGQGPYEQYF
TRBD2	TRBV2	TRBJ2-1	CATKGLAANEQFF
TRBD1	TRBV7-2	TRBJ2-7	CASSEYPGQGYEQYF
-	TRBV4-1	TRBJ1-5	CASSQDQGRQGQPQHF
TRBD2	TRBV5-4	TRBJ2-5	CASSSQAGVVETQYF
TRBD1	TRBV6-5	TRBJ2-1	CASSSRTGLKREQFF
-	TRBV30	TRBJ2-5	CAWSVVRYQETQYF
TRBD2	TRBV5-1	TRBJ2-7	CASSPRTSVILWEQYF
-	TRBV9	TRBJ2-7	CASSVGLNYEQYF
-	TRBV7-2	TRBJ2-3	CASSLGGTRAGTDTQYF
-	TRBV29-1	TRBJ2-3	CSVEDGGTDTQYF
-	TRBV15	TRBJ2-5	CATSISSGLGPAQYF
-	TRBV12-5	TRBJ2-5	CASGLVHGGVQETQYF
-	TRBV5-1	TRBJ1-6	CASSLEGVNSPLHF
-	TRBV4-2	TRBJ2-5	CASSRSAETQYF
TRBD1	TRBV7-2	TRBJ1-4	CASSLRGTNEKLFF
TRBD1	TRBV29-1	TRBJ2-1	CSVVRGQINNEQFF
TRBD2	TRBV7-2	TRBJ2-3	CASSHSGTLTDTQYF
-	TRBV11-2	TRBJ1-3	CASSLVAGAGNTIYF
-	TRBV9	TRBJ2-7	CASSVTPSSYEQYF
TRBD2	TRBV29-1	TRBJ2-3	CSVKGLAGAKLDTQYF
-	TRBV5-1	TRBJ2-1	CASSLGQHNEQFF